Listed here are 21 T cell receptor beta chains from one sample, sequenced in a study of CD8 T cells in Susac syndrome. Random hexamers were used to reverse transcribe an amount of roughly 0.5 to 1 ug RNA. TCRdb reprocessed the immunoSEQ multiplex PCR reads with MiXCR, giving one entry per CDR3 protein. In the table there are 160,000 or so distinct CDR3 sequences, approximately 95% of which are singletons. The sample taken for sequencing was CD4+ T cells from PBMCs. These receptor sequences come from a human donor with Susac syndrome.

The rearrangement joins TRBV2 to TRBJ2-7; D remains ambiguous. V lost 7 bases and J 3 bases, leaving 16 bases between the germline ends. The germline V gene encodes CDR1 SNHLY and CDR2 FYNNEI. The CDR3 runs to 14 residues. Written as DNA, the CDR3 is TGTGCCAGCACCCTGACTGGCTCCGGCTACGAGCAGTACTTC. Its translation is CASTLTGSGYEQYF.

Here the CDR3 DNA reads TGCAGTGCTAGAGTCAGGGCCTACGAGCAGTACTTC. This translates into CSARVRAYEQYF. This chain uses TRBV20-1 with TRBJ2-7; the D gene is possibly TRBD1 (5 bases). This CDR3 is 12 amino acids long. The germline V gene has CDR1 DFQATT and CDR2 SNEGSKA (reference sequence). Trimming removed 1 base at V and 2 bases at J, with 6 bases between.

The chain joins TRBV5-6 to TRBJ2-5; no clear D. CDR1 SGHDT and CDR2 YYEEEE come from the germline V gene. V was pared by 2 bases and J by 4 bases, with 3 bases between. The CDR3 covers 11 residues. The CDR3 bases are TGTGCCAGCAGCTTACTAGAGACCCAGTACTTC. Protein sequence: CASSLLETQYF.

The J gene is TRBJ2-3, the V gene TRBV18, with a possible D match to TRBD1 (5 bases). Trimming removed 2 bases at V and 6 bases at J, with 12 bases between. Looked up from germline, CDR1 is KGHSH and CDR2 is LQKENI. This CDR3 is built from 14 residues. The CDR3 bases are TGTGCCAGCTCACCATACTCAGGGTCCGATACGCAGTATTTT. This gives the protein CASSPYSGSDTQYF. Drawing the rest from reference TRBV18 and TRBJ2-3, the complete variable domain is NAGVMQNPRHLVRRRGQEARLRCSPMKGHSHVYWYRQLPEEGLKFMVYLQKENIIDESGMPKERFSAEFPKEGPSILRIQQVVRGDSAAYFCASSPYSGSDTQYFGPGTRLTVL.

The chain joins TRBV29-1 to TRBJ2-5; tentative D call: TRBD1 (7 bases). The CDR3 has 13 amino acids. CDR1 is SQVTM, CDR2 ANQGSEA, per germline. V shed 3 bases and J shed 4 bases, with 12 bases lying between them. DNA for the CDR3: TGCAGCGTTGAGGCAGGGGGAGGAGAGACCCAGTACTTC. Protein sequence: CSVEAGGGETQYF.

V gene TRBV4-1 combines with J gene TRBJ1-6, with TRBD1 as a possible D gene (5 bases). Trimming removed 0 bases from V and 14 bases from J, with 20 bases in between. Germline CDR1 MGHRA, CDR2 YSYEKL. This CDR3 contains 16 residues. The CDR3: CASSQDGEGRLRTLHF. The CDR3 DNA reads TGCGCCAGCAGCCAAGATGGGGAGGGGCGGCTACGAACCCTCCACTTT.

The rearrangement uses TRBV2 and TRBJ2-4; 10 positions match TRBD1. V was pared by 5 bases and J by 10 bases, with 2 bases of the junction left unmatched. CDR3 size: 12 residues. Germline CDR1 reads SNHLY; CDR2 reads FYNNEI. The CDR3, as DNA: TGTGCCAGCAGTCCGGACAGGGGGATTCAGTACTTC. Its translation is CASSPDRGIQYF.

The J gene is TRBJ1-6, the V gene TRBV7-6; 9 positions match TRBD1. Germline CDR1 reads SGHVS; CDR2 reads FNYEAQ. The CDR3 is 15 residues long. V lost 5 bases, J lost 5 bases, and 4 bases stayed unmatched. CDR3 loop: CASSPRQGDNSPLHF. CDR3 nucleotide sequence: TGTGCCAGCAGCCCTCGACAGGGGGATAATTCACCCCTCCACTTT.

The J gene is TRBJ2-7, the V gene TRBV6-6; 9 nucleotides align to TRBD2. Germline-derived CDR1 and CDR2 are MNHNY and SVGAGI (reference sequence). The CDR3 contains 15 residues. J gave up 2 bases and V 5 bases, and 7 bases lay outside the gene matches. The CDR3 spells CASSKERGDPYEQYF. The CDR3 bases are TGTGCCAGCAGTAAGGAGCGGGGGGACCCCTACGAGCAGTACTTC.

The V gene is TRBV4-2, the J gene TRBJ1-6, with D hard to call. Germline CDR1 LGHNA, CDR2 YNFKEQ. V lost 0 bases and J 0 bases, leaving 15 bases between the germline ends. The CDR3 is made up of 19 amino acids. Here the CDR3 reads CASSQDPPRTSSYNSPLHF. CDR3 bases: TGTGCCAGCAGCCAAGATCCCCCCAGGACGAGCTCCTATAATTCACCCCTCCACTTT.

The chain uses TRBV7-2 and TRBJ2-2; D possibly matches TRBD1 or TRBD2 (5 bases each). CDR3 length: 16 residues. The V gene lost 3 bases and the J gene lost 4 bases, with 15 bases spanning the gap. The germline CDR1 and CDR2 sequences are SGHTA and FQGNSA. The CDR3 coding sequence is TGTGCCAGCAGCTTGAGGCCTGAGGGGACCACCGGGGAGCTGTTTTTT. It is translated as CASSLRPEGTTGELFF.

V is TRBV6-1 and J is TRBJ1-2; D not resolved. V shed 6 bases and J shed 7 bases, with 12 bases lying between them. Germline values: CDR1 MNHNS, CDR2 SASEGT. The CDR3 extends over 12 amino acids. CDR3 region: CASRHGEGGYTF. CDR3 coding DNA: TGTGCCAGCAGGCACGGAGAGGGTGGCTACACCTTC.

CDR3 region: CASSQDPGPWAGELFF. The CDR3 region has the DNA TGCGCCAGCAGCCAAGATCCGGGCCCATGGGCCGGGGAGCTGTTTTTT. This chain joins TRBV4-3 and TRBJ2-2; no reliable D call. V was trimmed by 0 bases and J by 6 bases, leaving 14 bases between them. The CDR3 runs to 16 residues. Germline V lookup: CDR1 LGHNA, CDR2 YSLEER.

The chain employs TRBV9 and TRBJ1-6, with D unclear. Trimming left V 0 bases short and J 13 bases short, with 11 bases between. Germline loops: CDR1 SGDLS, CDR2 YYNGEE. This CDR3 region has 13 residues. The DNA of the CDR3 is TGTGCCAGCAGCGTAGTAGAAGGAGGTCCCCTCCACTTT. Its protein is CASSVVEGGPLHF. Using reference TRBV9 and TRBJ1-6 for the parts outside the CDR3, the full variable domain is DSGVTQTPKHLITATGQRVTLRCSPRSGDLSVYWYQQSLDQGLQFLIQYYNGEERAKGNILERFSAQQFPDLHSELNLSSLELGDSALYFCASSVVEGGPLHFGNGTRLTVT.

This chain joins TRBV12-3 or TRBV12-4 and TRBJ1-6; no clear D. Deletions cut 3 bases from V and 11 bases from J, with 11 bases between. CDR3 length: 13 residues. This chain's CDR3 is CASSLATDAPLHF. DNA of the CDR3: TGTGCCAGCAGTTTGGCTACGGATGCACCCCTCCACTTT.

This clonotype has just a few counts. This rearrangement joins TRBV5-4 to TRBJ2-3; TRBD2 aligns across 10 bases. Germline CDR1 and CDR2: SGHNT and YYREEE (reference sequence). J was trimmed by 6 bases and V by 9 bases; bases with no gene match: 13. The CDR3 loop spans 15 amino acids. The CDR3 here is CATTKSGGAEDTQYF. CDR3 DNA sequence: TGTGCCACCACCAAGAGCGGGGGGGCCGAGGATACGCAGTATTTT.

CDR3 nucleotides: TGTGCCAGCAACCCACACGACGGTTACGAGCAGTACTTC. The encoded protein is CASNPHDGYEQYF. The chain joins TRBV11-2 to TRBJ2-7; D call uncertain. V lost 7 bases to trimming and J lost 4 bases, with 14 bases between them. Germline-derived CDR1 and CDR2 are SGHAT and FQNNGV. CDR3 size: 13 residues.

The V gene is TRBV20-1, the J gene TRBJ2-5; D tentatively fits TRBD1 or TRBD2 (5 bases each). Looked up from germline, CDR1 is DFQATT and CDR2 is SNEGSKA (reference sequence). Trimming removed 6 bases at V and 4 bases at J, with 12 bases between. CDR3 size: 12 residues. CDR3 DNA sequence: TGCAGTGCAAAGCAGGGAGTAGAGACCCAGTACTTC. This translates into CSAKQGVETQYF.

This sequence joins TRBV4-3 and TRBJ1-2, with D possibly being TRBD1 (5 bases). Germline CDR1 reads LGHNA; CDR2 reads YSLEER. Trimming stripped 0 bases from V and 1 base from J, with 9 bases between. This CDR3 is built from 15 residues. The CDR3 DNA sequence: TGCGCCAGCAGCCAAGACTGGGGGGGTAACTATGGCTACACCTTC. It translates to CASSQDWGGNYGYTF.

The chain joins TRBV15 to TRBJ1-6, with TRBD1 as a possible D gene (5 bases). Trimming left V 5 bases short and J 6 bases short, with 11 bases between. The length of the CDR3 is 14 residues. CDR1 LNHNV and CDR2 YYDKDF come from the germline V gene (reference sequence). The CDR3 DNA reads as TGTGCCACCAGCCTTACAGGCTCTAATTCACCCCTCCACTTT. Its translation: CATSLTGSNSPLHF.

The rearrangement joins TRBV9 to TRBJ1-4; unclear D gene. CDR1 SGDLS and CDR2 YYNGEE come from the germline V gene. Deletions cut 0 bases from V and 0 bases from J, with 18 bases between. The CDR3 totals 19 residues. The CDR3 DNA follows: TGTGCCAGCAGCGTAGGAGGGCCCCCGGTGCCTGCAACTAATGAAAAACTGTTTTTT. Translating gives CASSVGGPPVPATNEKLFF.